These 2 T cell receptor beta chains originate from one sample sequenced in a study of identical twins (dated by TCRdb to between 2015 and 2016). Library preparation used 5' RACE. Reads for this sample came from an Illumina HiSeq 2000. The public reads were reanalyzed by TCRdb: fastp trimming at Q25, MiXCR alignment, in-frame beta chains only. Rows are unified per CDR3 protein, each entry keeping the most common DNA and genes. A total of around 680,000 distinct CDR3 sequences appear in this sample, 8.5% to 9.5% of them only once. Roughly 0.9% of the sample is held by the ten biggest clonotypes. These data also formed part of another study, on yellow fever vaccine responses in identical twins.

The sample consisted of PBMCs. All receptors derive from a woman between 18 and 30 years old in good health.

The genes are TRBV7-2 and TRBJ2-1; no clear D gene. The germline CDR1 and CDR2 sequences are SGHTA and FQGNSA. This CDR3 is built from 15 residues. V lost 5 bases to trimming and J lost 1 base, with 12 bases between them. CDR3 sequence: CASSDDWGSYNEQFF. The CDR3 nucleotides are TGTGCCAGCAGCGATGACTGGGGATCCTACAATGAGCAGTTCTTC. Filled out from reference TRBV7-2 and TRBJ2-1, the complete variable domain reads GAGVSQSPSNKVTEKGKDVELRCDPISGHTALYWYRQSLGQGLEFLIYFQGNSAPDKSGLPSDRFSAERTGGSVSTLTIQRTQQEDSAVYLCASSDDWGSYNEQFFGPGTRLTVL.

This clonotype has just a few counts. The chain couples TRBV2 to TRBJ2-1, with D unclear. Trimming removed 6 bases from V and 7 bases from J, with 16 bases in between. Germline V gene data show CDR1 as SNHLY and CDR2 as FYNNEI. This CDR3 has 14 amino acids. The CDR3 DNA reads TGTGCCAGCAGAGAAAGGGCTAATTTAAATGAGCAGTTCTTC. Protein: CASRERANLNEQFF.